Included here is one TCR beta chain sequence, with context. The antigen is not known. This sample stems from a study of T cell repertoires in cytomegalovirus infection. TCRdb independently ran MiXCR on the reads; one entry per CDR3 protein. The sample contains around 770,000 distinct CDR3 sequences, under 35% of which appear only once. Study-wide points: HLA-C-restricted CMV clonotypes gave the most frequent clonotype in two of eight donors.

The germline CDR1 and CDR2 sequences are SGHVS and FNYEAQ. Trimming shortened V by 1 base and J by 3 bases, and 7 bases separated the two germline ends. This CDR3 has 13 amino acids. This sequence originates from a human donor in good health (CMV status not recorded). Some clones in this sample may be carry-over from other donors' samples. The genes are TRBV7-6 and TRBJ2-7; D is perhaps TRBD2 (5 bases). The source was cultured CD8+ T cells from PBMCs, collected from culture after CMV antigen stimulation. CDR3 nucleotide sequence: TGTGCCAGCAGCTTAGGGGCGGGCTACGAGCAGTACGTC. Translated, it gives CASSLGAGYEQYV.